The entry below describes one TCR beta chain. Clones were read by immunoSEQ multiplex PCR, and TCRdb kept only the in-frame ones, dropping some. Among about 43,000 clones listed, about 95% were seen once. Deletions cut 0 bases from V and 2 bases from J, with 11 bases between. Germline V lookup: CDR1 GTSNPN, CDR2 SVGIG (reference sequence). The CDR3 is made up of 15 amino acids. The data originate from a study of graft-versus-host responses after intestinal transplantation. Background on the study: Anti-thymocyte globulin served as induction for all recipients, who then took tacrolimus and steroids for about three years.

Here the sequenced sample was PBMCs, taken approximately 340 days after intestinal transplant. The clonotype was recovered from a human patient who received an intestinal transplant, so some T cells may come from the graft donor. The chain uses TRBV30 and TRBJ2-4; no reliable D call. The CDR3 DNA follows: TGTGCCTGGAGTGTGGGTTCGATCTCCAAAAACATTCAGTACTTC. Translation: CAWSVGSISKNIQYF. Together with reference TRBV30 and TRBJ2-4, the CDR3 gives the full variable domain: SQTIHQWPATLVQPVGSPLSLECTVEGTSNPNLYWYRQAAGRGLQLLFYSVGIGQISSEVPQNLSASRPQDRQFILSSKKLLLSDSGFYLCAWSVGSISKNIQYFGAGTRLSVL.